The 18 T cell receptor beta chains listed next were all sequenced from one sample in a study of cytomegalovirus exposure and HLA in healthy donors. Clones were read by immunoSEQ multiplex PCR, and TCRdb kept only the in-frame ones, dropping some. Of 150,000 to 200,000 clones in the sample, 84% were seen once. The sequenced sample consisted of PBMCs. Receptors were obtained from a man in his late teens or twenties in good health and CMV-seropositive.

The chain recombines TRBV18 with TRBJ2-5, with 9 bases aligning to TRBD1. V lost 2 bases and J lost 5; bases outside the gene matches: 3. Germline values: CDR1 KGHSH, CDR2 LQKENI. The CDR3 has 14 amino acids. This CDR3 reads CASSPNRGQETQYF. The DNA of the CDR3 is TGTGCCAGCTCACCAAACAGGGGGCAGGAGACCCAGTACTTC.

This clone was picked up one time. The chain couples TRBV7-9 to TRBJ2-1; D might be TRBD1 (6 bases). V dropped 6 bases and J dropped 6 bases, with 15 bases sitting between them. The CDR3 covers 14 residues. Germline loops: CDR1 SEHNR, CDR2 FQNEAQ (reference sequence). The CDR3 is CASRGDISPNEQFF. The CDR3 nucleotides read TGTGCCAGCAGAGGGGACATAAGCCCCAATGAGCAGTTCTTC.

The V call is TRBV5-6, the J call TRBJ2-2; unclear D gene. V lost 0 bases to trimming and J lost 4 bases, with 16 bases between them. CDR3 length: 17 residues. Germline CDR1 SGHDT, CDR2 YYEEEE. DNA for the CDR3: TGTGCCAGCAGCTTGGAATTGCGGCAGAGGAGCACCGGGGAGCTGTTTTTT. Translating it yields CASSLELRQRSTGELFF.

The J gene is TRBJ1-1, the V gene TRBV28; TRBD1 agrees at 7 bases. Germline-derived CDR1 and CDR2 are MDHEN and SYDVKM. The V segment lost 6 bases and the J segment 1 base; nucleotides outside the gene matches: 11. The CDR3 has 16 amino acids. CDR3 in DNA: TGTGCCAGCAGCCCAGGGGGTGGAAGGGGGAACACTGAAGCTTTCTTT. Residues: CASSPGGGRGNTEAFF. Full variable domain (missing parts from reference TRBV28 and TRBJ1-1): DVKVTQSSRYLVKRTGEKVFLECVQDMDHENMFWYRQDPGLGLRLIYFSYDVKMKEKGDIPEGYSVSREKKERFSLILESASTNQTSMYLCASSPGGGRGNTEAFFGQGTRLTVV.

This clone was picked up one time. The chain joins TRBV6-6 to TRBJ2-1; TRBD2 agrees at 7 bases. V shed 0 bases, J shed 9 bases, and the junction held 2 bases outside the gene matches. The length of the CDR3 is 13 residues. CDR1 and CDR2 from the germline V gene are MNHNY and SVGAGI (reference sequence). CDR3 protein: CASSYSKRGEQFF. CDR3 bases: TGTGCCAGCAGTTACTCGAAGCGGGGTGAGCAGTTCTTC.

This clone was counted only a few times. The CDR3 DNA sequence: TGTGCCAGCAGTTTAAACGGATTCGGACAGAGGCCTTGGGAGGCTTTCTTT. Its protein product is CASSLNGFGQRPWEAFF. V usage is TRBV27 and J usage is TRBJ1-1; a possible D gene is TRBD1 (6 bases). The V gene lost 2 bases and the J gene lost 11 bases, with 27 bases spanning the gap. From germline, CDR1 is MNHEY and CDR2 SMNVEV (reference sequence). There are 17 residues in the CDR3.

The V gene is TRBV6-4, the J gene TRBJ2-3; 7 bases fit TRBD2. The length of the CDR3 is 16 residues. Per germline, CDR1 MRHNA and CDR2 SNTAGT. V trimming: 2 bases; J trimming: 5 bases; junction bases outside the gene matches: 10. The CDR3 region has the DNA TGTGCCAGCAGTGACGGTTTGGCTAGCGGAAGAGATACGCAGTATTTT. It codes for CASSDGLASGRDTQYF.

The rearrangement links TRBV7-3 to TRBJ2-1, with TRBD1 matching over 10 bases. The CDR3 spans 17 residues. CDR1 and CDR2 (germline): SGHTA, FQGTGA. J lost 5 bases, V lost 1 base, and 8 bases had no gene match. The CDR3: CASSLKAGTGVDNEQFF. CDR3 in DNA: TGTGCCAGCAGCTTAAAGGCCGGGACAGGGGTTGACAATGAGCAGTTCTTC.

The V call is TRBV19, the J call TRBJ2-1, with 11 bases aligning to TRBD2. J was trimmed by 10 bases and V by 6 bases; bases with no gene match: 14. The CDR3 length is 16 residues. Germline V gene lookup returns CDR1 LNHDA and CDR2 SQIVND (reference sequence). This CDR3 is CASRAPASGRPGEQFF. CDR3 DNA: TGTGCCAGTAGGGCCCCGGCTAGCGGGAGGCCGGGGGAGCAGTTCTTC.

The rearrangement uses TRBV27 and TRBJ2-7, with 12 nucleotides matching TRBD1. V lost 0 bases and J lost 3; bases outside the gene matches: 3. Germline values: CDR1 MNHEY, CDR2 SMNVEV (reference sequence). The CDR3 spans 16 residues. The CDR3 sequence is CASSLSGQGAGYEQYF. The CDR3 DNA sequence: TGTGCCAGCAGTTTATCGGGACAGGGGGCCGGCTACGAGCAGTACTTC.

CDR3 sequence (DNA): TGTGCCAGCAGCCGAAGAGAGAGCTCCTACAATGAGCAGTTCTTC. Amino acids: CASSRRESSYNEQFF. The J gene is TRBJ2-1, the V gene TRBV11-3; D call uncertain. Germline lookup yields CDR1 SGHNT and CDR2 YENEEA. This CDR3 region has 15 residues. Trimming removed 5 bases from V and 0 bases from J, with 11 bases in between.

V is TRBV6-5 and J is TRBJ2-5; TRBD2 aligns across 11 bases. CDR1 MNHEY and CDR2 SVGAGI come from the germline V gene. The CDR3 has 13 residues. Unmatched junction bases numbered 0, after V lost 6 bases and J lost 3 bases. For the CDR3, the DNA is TGTGCCAGCAGACTAGCGGGAGAAGAGACCCAGTACTTC. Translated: CASRLAGEETQYF.

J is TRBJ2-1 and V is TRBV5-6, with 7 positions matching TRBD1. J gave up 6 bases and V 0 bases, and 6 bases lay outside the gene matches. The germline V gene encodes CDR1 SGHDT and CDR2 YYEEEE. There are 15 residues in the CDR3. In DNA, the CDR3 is TGTGCCAGCAGCTTGGAAGGGGGCGGTCGCAATGAGCAGTTCTTC. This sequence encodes CASSLEGGGRNEQFF.

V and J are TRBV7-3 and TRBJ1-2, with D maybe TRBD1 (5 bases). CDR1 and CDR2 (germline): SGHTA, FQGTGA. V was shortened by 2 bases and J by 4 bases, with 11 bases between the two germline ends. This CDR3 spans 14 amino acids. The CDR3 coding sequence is TGTGCCAGCAGCTTATCGGGGGACTCCTATGGCTACACCTTC. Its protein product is CASSLSGDSYGYTF.

The DNA of the CDR3 is TGTGCCAGTAGTGATTCGGGAGGGCCGATCAATGAGCAGTTCTTC. As protein: CASSDSGGPINEQFF. The V and J genes are TRBV19 and TRBJ2-1; 8 bases agree with TRBD2. Germline assignment: CDR1 LNHDA and CDR2 SQIVND (reference sequence). With V trimmed by 5 bases and J by 6 bases, 9 bases remained unmatched. The CDR3 is 15 residues long. The full variable domain, with the rest looked up from reference TRBV19 and TRBJ2-1, is DGGITQSPKYLFRKEGQNVTLSCEQNLNHDAMYWYRQDPGQGLRLIYYSQIVNDFQKGDIAEGYSVSREKKESFPLTVTSAQKNPTAFYLCASSDSGGPINEQFFGPGTRLTVL.

In DNA, the CDR3 is TGTGCCAGTAGTCGCGGTCCTACCGCCACAGATACGCAGTATTTT. Residues: CASSRGPTATDTQYF. The chain links TRBV19 to TRBJ2-3; D is unclear. The V gene lost 5 bases and the J gene lost 2 bases, with 14 bases spanning the gap. CDR1 and CDR2 from the germline V gene are LNHDA and SQIVND (reference sequence). The CDR3 contains 15 residues.

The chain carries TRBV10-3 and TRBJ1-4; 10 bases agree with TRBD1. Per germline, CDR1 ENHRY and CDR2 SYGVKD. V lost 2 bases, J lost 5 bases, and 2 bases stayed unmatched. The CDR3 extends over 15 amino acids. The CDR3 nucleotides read TGTGCCATCAGTGAGGGGGGACAGGGGAATGAAAAACTGTTTTTT. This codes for CAISEGGQGNEKLFF.

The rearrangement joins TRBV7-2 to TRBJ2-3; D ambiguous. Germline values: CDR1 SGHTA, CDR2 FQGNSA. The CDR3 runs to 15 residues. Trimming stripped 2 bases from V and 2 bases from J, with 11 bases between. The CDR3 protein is CASSLSLGDTDTQYF. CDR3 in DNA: TGTGCCAGCAGCTTAAGTCTCGGAGACACAGATACGCAGTATTTT. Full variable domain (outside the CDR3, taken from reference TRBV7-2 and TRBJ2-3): GAGVSQSPSNKVTEKGKDVELRCDPISGHTALYWYRQSLGQGLEFLIYFQGNSAPDKSGLPSDRFSAERTGGSVSTLTIQRTQQEDSAVYLCASSLSLGDTDTQYFGPGTRLTVL.